Listed here are 8 T cell receptor beta chains from one sample, sequenced in a study of CD8 T cells in Susac syndrome. A quantity of about 0.5 to 1 ug RNA underwent reverse transcription using random hexamers. MiXCR, run by TCRdb on the immunoSEQ multiplex PCR reads, gives a single entry per CDR3 protein. The data hold roughly 200,000 distinct CDR3 sequences, with about 95% observed a single time. Sequencing was performed on CD4+ T cells from PBMCs. The receptor set was obtained from a human donor in good health.

The chain carries TRBV27 and TRBJ2-1, with D maybe TRBD2 (6 bases). This CDR3 region has 14 residues. Germline V CDR1 and CDR2: MNHEY, SMNVEV (reference sequence). Trimming took off 3 bases at V and 7 bases at J, with 13 bases between the two ends. CDR3 bases: TGTGCCAGCAGTTTTAGGGGAGGACTAAATGAGCAGTTCTTC. This translates into CASSFRGGLNEQFF.

The chain is built from TRBV29-1 and TRBJ2-1; D unresolved. Germline V CDR1 and CDR2: SQVTM, ANQGSEA. CDR3 length: 16 amino acids. V dropped 4 bases and J dropped 4 bases, with 20 bases sitting between them. The DNA for the CDR3 is TGCAGCGTTGCGCGTTTTACTGGAAGGGATTACAATGAGCAGTTCTTC. Its translation: CSVARFTGRDYNEQFF.

The chain joins TRBV7-9 to TRBJ2-3; TRBD1 matches at 10 bases. V shed 6 bases and J 4 bases; nucleotides not matched to a gene: 4. Per germline, CDR1 SEHNR and CDR2 FQNEAQ (reference sequence). This CDR3 region has 14 residues. This CDR3 is CASRWDRGSDTQYF. The DNA of the CDR3 is TGTGCCAGCAGATGGGACAGGGGCTCAGATACGCAGTATTTT.

The chain uses TRBV28 and TRBJ2-5; TRBD2 aligns across 12 bases. The CDR3 runs 16 residues. Losses at the gene ends were 1 base for V and 5 bases for J; bases not matched to a gene: 5. CDR1 is MDHEN and CDR2 is SYDVKM in the germline V gene. The CDR3: CASSLSLAGGQETQYF. CDR3 sequence (DNA): TGTGCCAGCAGTTTATCCCTAGCGGGAGGGCAGGAGACCCAGTACTTC.

V is TRBV20-1 and J is TRBJ2-3; 9 nucleotides match TRBD2. Germline V gene data show CDR1 as DFQATT and CDR2 as SNEGSKA (reference sequence). The CDR3 contains 14 residues. V lost 3 bases to trimming and J lost 4 bases; unmatched junction nucleotides: 5. CDR3 loop: CSASRAGGPDTQYF. The CDR3 DNA sequence: TGCAGTGCTAGCCGGGCGGGAGGGCCAGATACGCAGTATTTT.

The V gene is TRBV4-2, the J gene TRBJ1-5; D gene unclear. Trimming pared 2 bases from V and 3 bases from J, leaving 8 bases between. The CDR3 length is 14 residues. CDR1 is LGHNA, CDR2 YNFKEQ, per germline. The CDR3 bases are TGTGCCAGCAGCCAACGACCGCTCAATCAGCCCCAGCATTTT. Its translation is CASSQRPLNQPQHF.

V gene TRBV7-9 combines with J gene TRBJ2-6, with D hard to call. This CDR3 contains 15 residues. Germline V gene lookup returns CDR1 SEHNR and CDR2 FQNEAQ (reference sequence). Deletions cut 5 bases from V and 3 bases from J, with 11 bases between. The CDR3 protein is CASSPREVGANVLTF. DNA for the CDR3: TGTGCCAGCAGCCCGAGAGAAGTTGGGGCCAACGTCCTGACTTTC.

The rearrangement links TRBV15 to TRBJ2-7; D possibly corresponds to TRBD1 (6 bases). Germline CDR1 LNHNV, CDR2 YYDKDF (reference sequence). Trimming took off 3 bases at V and 5 bases at J, with 14 bases between the two ends. The CDR3 has 14 residues. Here the CDR3 DNA reads TGTGCCACCAGCAGTCTACAGGGAATTGACGAGCAGTACTTC. This codes for CATSSLQGIDEQYF.